This TCR beta chain was recorded in a study of graft-versus-host responses after intestinal transplantation (dated by TCRdb to 2020 to 2023). The study in broad terms: Recipients received multivisceral, liver-intestinal, or isolated intestinal transplants. Every recipient was given anti-thymocyte globulin induction, followed by 2 to 3 years of maintenance tacrolimus and steroids. Graft-versus-host and host-versus-graft alloreactive T cell clones were tracked in the graft, circulation and bone marrow after intestinal transplantation using bulk TCR-beta CDR3 sequencing. To identify alloreactive clones, pre-transplant mixed lymphocyte reaction products were sequenced and then compared with unstimulated pre-transplant donor and recipient T cells. Of the 20 to 30 intestinal transplant recipients enrolled in the cohort, one of whom was a retransplant, a few patients without pretransplant specimens were excluded. A peak of at least 4% donor T cells among recipient peripheral blood mononuclear cells was the definition used for donor T cell macrochimerism. Instead of going to the commercial service, samples from a few later patients were sequenced in-house on an Illumina MiSeq and processed with MiXCR. What the authors observed across the whole study: Conclusions were limited by the relatively low number and heterogeneity of intestinal transplant patients. Early after transplant, peak levels of circulating GvH clones were found to be associated with declines in HvG clones. GvH clones were detected in recipient bone marrow, and some appeared earlier in ileal mucosa or blood, consistent with an intestinal mucosal origin. High GvH to HvG T cell clonal ratios were observed in the allografts of patients with donor T cell macrochimerism.

The CDR3 covers 16 residues, taking in both the cysteine and the phenylalanine. Only the CDR3 DNA stays, 48 bases, in frame from base 1. In the germline V gene, CDR1 corresponds to MGHRA and CDR2 to YSYEKL. Trimming takes 1 base off V and 7 bases off J; junction bases not matched to a gene: 7. The method behind the library was the immunoSEQ multiplex PCR assay. High-throughput TCR-beta CDR3 sequencing of genomic DNA from most patients was performed by Adaptive Biotechnologies. In the source study's methods: TCR sequencing data were retrieved from Adaptive's ImmunoSEQ software for some 19 patients, whereas a few other patients were processed with MiXCR and VDJtools. CDR3 nucleotide sequences shared between donor and recipient were removed because their origin could not be assigned. To count as alloreactive, a clone needed at least 2-fold expansion over unstimulated cells and a minimum CFSE-low frequency of 0.002% (template counts) or 0.001% (read counts). Mappable clones were those detected in sequenced pre-transplant spleen, lymph node, or MLR CFSE-low populations of the donor or recipient. The cumulative frequency of alloreactive clones was calculated as a percentage of all sequences, weighted by copy number. TCRdb's version of the immuneACCESS table is confined to in-frame rearrangements and falls short of the full clone set. An unresolved V gene accounts for under half of the shortfall where checked; the remainder is of unknown origin. V, J and clone size derive from that table, while D and trimming were established from the DNA sequence. The sample table contains 20,000 or so clones; only one count was recorded for roughly 72% of them. More than 7% of the sample is held by the ten biggest clonotypes.

Intraepithelial and lamina propria lymphocytes were isolated from graft specimens using dithiothreitol, EDTA incubations and collagenase D digestion. Serial intestinal graft biopsy specimens collected up to 600 days after transplant underwent bulk TCR-beta sequencing. About this clone: Its antigen specificity is not known. Base qualities are not recorded, but no much larger clone differs from it by a single base.

This specimen consisted of ileum tissue, obtained approximately 3 weeks after intestinal transplant. This clonotype was obtained from a human patient who received an intestinal transplant, so some T cells may come from the graft donor. The chain is made from TRBV4-1 and TRBJ1-4; 9 of the junction bases match TRBD1. The nucleotide sequence is given as TGCGCCAGCAGCCAAGCCCCGGGACAGGGACGTGAAAAACTGTTTTTT. It specifies CASSQAPGQGREKLFF.